A selection of T cell receptor beta chains follows, all from one sample in a study of cytomegalovirus exposure and HLA in healthy donors. Method: immunoSEQ multiplex PCR; TCRdb's copy keeps in-frame clones and lacks some. The specimen's table records around 64,000 clones. The specimen was PBMCs. These receptors came from a female donor in good health and CMV-seropositive. Each CDR3 is given with its conserved first and last residue. The order of the fields is D gene, clone size, J gene, V gene, CDR3 DNA, CDR3 protein. A D gene is named only where the DNA matches it firmly. Some rows mark clone size as missing; the rest say once, few, many or name a class of expanded clone.

d_call: TRBD1; clone_size: .; j_call: TRBJ2-7; v_call: TRBV11-2; cdr3_nt: TGTGCCAGCAGCTCCCCGGGACAGGGTCTCTACGAGCAGTACTTC; cdr3_aa: CASSSPGQGLYEQYF
d_call: TRBD1; clone_size: .; j_call: TRBJ2-7; v_call: TRBV5-1; cdr3_nt: TGCGCCAGCAGCTTGGCCCAGGGGGCGTTTTACGAGCAGTACTTC; cdr3_aa: CASSLAQGAFYEQYF
d_call: .; clone_size: .; j_call: TRBJ1-3; v_call: TRBV9; cdr3_nt: TGTGCCAGCAGCTCCAGAGAGGGGGGGACTGGAAACACCATATATTTT; cdr3_aa: CASSSREGGTGNTIYF
d_call: TRBD1; clone_size: .; j_call: TRBJ2-1; v_call: TRBV13; cdr3_nt: TGTGCCAGCAGCTTAGGCCTGGGGCAGGGGGACAATGAGCAGTTCTTC; cdr3_aa: CASSLGLGQGDNEQFF
d_call: .; clone_size: .; j_call: TRBJ1-1; v_call: TRBV6-5; cdr3_nt: TGTGCCAGCAGGCAAAACAGGGTTCGGAACACTGAAGCTTTCTTT; cdr3_aa: CASRQNRVRNTEAFF
d_call: .; clone_size: .; j_call: TRBJ2-1; v_call: TRBV27; cdr3_nt: TGTGCCAGCAGAATAACGACCCAGGGCTATGAGCAGTTCTTC; cdr3_aa: CASRITTQGYEQFF
d_call: TRBD2; clone_size: .; j_call: TRBJ2-5; v_call: TRBV7-9; cdr3_nt: TGTGCCAGCAGCTTCGGGACTAGCGGGGTAGAGACCCAGTACTTC; cdr3_aa: CASSFGTSGVETQYF
d_call: TRBD1; clone_size: .; j_call: TRBJ1-2; v_call: TRBV18; cdr3_nt: TGTGCCAGCTCAGCGCAGGTTCCCGGCAGGGGGTTCTATGGCTACACCTTC; cdr3_aa: CASSAQVPGRGFYGYTF
d_call: TRBD2; clone_size: .; j_call: TRBJ2-5; v_call: TRBV2; cdr3_nt: TGTGCCAGCAGTGAAGGGGGTCGGTCGGCGGGAGCAAGGGAGACCCAGTACTTC; cdr3_aa: CASSEGGRSAGARETQYF
d_call: TRBD1; clone_size: .; j_call: TRBJ1-1; v_call: TRBV6-1; cdr3_nt: TGTGCCAGCAGTGAACCCGGACAGGGGAGCACTGAAGCTTTCTTT; cdr3_aa: CASSEPGQGSTEAFF
d_call: .; clone_size: .; j_call: TRBJ1-2; v_call: TRBV7-2; cdr3_nt: TGTGCCAGCAGCTTTGGGAGTAGAAGAGGCTACACCTTC; cdr3_aa: CASSFGSRRGYTF
d_call: TRBD1; clone_size: .; j_call: TRBJ1-2; v_call: TRBV5-1; cdr3_nt: TGCGCCAGCAGCTTACAGGGGGATGGCTACACCTTC; cdr3_aa: CASSLQGDGYTF
d_call: TRBD2; clone_size: .; j_call: TRBJ2-1; v_call: TRBV10-3; cdr3_nt: TGTGCCATCAGTGATGGGCTAGCGGGGGCTAGCTCCTACAATGAGCAGTTCTTC; cdr3_aa: CAISDGLAGASSYNEQFF
d_call: .; clone_size: medium-sized; j_call: TRBJ2-3; v_call: TRBV4-2; cdr3_nt: TGTGCCAGCAGCCAAGAGGGGGCGGCTGCAGATACGCAGTATTTT; cdr3_aa: CASSQEGAAADTQYF
d_call: TRBD1; clone_size: .; j_call: TRBJ1-4; v_call: TRBV10-3; cdr3_nt: TGTGCCATCAGTGAGTCAACAGGGGATAATGAAAAACTGTTTTTT; cdr3_aa: CAISESTGDNEKLFF
d_call: .; clone_size: .; j_call: TRBJ1-2; v_call: TRBV15; cdr3_nt: TGTGCCACCAGCTCGACAAGGTACCTCTATGGCTACACCTTC; cdr3_aa: CATSSTRYLYGYTF
d_call: TRBD2; clone_size: .; j_call: TRBJ2-7; v_call: TRBV10-3; cdr3_nt: TGTGCCATCAGGACCGGGACTAGCGGCTACGAGCAGTACTTC; cdr3_aa: CAIRTGTSGYEQYF
d_call: .; clone_size: .; j_call: TRBJ1-1; v_call: TRBV19; cdr3_nt: TGTGCCACCTATCGCGCAACTGAAGCTTTCTTT; cdr3_aa: CATYRATEAFF
d_call: TRBD1; clone_size: .; j_call: TRBJ1-2; v_call: TRBV30; cdr3_nt: TGTGCCTGGAGCCAGGGGGTTGGCTACACCTTC; cdr3_aa: CAWSQGVGYTF
d_call: TRBD1; clone_size: .; j_call: TRBJ1-6; v_call: TRBV19; cdr3_nt: TGTGCCAGTAGTAGTGACAGGGATTCACCCCTCCACTTT; cdr3_aa: CASSSDRDSPLHF
d_call: TRBD1; clone_size: .; j_call: TRBJ1-4; v_call: TRBV5-6; cdr3_nt: TGTGCCAGCAGCTCGGGACAGGGTGGAGAAAAACTGTTTTTT; cdr3_aa: CASSSGQGGEKLFF
d_call: .; clone_size: .; j_call: TRBJ1-1; v_call: TRBV4-1; cdr3_nt: TGCGCCAGCAGCCCCCGTTTGAACACTGAAGCTTTCTTT; cdr3_aa: CASSPRLNTEAFF
d_call: .; clone_size: .; j_call: TRBJ1-2; v_call: TRBV30; cdr3_nt: TGTGCCTGGAGTGTAGACAGGTTGACCTATGGCTACACCTTC; cdr3_aa: CAWSVDRLTYGYTF
d_call: .; clone_size: .; j_call: TRBJ1-1; v_call: TRBV7-8; cdr3_nt: TGTGCCAGCAGCCCGAGCAGGGCAAGGGACACTGAAGCTTTCTTT; cdr3_aa: CASSPSRARDTEAFF
d_call: TRBD1; clone_size: .; j_call: TRBJ1-1; v_call: TRBV7-2; cdr3_nt: TGTGCCAGCAGCCCGACAGGGGAGAACACTGAAGCTTTCTTT; cdr3_aa: CASSPTGENTEAFF
d_call: .; clone_size: .; j_call: TRBJ1-1; v_call: TRBV16; cdr3_nt: TGTGCCAGCAACCTACTAGTTGGGGGGACGGGGATGAACACTGAAGCTTTCTTT; cdr3_aa: CASNLLVGGTGMNTEAFF
d_call: .; clone_size: .; j_call: TRBJ1-1; v_call: TRBV2; cdr3_nt: TGTGCCAGCAGTGCCCTCTTGGGAGGGGCTTTCTTT; cdr3_aa: CASSALLGGAFF